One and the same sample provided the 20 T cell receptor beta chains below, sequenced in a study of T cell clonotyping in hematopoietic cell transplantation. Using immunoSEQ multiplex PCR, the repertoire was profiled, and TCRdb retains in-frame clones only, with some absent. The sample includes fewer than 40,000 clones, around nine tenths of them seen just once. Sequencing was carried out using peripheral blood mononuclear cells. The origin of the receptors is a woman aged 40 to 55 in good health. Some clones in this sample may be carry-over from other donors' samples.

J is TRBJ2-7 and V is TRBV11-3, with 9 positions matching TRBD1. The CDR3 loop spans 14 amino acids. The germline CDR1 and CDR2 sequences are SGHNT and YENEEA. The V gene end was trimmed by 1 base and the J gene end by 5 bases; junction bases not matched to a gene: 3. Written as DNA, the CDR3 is TGTGCCAGCAGCTTAGGACAGGGGGACCACGAGCAGTACTTC. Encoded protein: CASSLGQGDHEQYF.

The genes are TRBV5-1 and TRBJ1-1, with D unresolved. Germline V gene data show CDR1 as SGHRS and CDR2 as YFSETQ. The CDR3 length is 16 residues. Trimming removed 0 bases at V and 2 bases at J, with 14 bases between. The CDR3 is CASSLAPGLRNTEAFF. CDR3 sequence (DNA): TGCGCCAGCAGCTTGGCCCCAGGACTGCGCAACACTGAAGCTTTCTTT. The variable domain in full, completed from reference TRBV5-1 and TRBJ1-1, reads KAGVTQTPRYLIKTRGQQVTLSCSPISGHRSVSWYQQTPGQGLQFLFEYFSETQRNKGNFPGRFSGRQFSNSRSEMNVSTLELGDSALYLCASSLAPGLRNTEAFFGQGTRLTVV.

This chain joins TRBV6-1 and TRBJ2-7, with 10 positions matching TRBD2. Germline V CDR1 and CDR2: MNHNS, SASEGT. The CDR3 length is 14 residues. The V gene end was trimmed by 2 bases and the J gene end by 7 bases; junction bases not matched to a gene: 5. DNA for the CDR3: TGTGCCAGCAGTGAACGTAGCGGGAGGCTGGAGCAGTACTTC. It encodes CASSERSGRLEQYF.

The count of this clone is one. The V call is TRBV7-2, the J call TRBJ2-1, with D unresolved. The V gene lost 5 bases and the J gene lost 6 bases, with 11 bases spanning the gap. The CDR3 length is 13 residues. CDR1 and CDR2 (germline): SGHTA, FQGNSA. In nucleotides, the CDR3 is TGTGCCAGCAGCCTCCCAACCCTCAATGAGCAGTTCTTC. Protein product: CASSLPTLNEQFF.

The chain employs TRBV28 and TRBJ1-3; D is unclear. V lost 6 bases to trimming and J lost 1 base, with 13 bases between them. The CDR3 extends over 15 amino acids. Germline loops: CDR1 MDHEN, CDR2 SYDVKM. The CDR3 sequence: CASSPTPMSGNTIYF. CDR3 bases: TGTGCCAGCAGCCCAACTCCCATGTCTGGAAACACCATATATTTT.

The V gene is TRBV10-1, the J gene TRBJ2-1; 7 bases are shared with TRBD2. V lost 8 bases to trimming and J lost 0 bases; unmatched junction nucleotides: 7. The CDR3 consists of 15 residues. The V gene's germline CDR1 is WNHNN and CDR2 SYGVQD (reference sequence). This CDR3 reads CASSSGGSSYNEQFF. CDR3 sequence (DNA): TGCGCCAGCTCCTCCGGCGGGAGCTCCTACAATGAGCAGTTCTTC.

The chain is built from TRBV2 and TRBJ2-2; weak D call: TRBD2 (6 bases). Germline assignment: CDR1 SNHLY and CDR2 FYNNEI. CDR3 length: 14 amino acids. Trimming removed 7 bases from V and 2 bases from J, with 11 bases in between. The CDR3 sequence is CASNGGVNTGELFF. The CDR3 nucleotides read TGTGCCAGCAACGGGGGTGTAAACACCGGGGAGCTGTTTTTT.

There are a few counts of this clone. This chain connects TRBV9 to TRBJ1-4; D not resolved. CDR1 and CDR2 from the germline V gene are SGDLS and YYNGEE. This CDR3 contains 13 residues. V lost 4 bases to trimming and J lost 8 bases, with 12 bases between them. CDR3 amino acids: CASSYSGGEKLFF. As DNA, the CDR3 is TGTGCCAGCAGCTACAGCGGCGGGGAAAAACTGTTTTTT. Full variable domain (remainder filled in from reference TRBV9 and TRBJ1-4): DSGVTQTPKHLITATGQRVTLRCSPRSGDLSVYWYQQSLDQGLQFLIQYYNGEERAKGNILERFSAQQFPDLHSELNLSSLELGDSALYFCASSYSGGEKLFFGSGTQLSVL.

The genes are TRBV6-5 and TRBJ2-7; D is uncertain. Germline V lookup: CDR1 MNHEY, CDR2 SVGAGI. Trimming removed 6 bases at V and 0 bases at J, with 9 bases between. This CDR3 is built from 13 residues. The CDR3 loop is CASREESSYEQYF. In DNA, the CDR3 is TGTGCCAGCAGGGAAGAGAGCTCCTACGAGCAGTACTTC.

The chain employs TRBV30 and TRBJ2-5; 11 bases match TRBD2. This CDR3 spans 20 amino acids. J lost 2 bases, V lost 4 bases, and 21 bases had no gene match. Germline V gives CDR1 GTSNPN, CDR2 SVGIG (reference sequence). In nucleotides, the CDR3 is TGTGCCTGGACCAAAGGGGGGGGACTAGCGGCTCCCGGGTCGCAAGAGACCCAGTACTTC. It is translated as CAWTKGGGLAAPGSQETQYF. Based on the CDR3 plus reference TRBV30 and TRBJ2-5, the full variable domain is SQTIHQWPATLVQPVGSPLSLECTVEGTSNPNLYWYRQAAGRGLQLLFYSVGIGQISSEVPQNLSASRPQDRQFILSSKKLLLSDSGFYLCAWTKGGGLAAPGSQETQYFGPGTRLLVL.

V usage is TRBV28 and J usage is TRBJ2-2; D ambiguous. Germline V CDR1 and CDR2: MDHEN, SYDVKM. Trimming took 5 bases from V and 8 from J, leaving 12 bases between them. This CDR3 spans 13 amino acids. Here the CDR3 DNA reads TGTGCCAGCAGTAAAACAGTTTCGGGGGAGCTGTTTTTT. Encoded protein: CASSKTVSGELFF.

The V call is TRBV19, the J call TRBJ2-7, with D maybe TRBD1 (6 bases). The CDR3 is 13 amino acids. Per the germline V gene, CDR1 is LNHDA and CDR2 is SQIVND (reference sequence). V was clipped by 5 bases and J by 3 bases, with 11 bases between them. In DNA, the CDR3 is TGTGCCAGTAGTCTCCGACAGGACTACGAGCAGTACTTC. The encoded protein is CASSLRQDYEQYF. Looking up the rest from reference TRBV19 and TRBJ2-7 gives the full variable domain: DGGITQSPKYLFRKEGQNVTLSCEQNLNHDAMYWYRQDPGQGLRLIYYSQIVNDFQKGDIAEGYSVSREKKESFPLTVTSAQKNPTAFYLCASSLRQDYEQYFGPGTRLTVT.

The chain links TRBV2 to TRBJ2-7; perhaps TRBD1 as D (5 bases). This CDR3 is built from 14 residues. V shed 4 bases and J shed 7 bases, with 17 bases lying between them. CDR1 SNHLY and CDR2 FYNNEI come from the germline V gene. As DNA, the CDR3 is TGTGCCAGCAGTGTCCGGACACCCGAGGAAGAGCAGTACTTC. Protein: CASSVRTPEEEQYF. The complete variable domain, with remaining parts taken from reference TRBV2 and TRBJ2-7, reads EPEVTQTPSHQVTQMGQEVILRCVPISNHLYFYWYRQILGQKVEFLVSFYNNEISEKSEIFDDQFSVERPDGSNFTLKIRSTKLEDSAMYFCASSVRTPEEEQYFGPGTRLTVT.

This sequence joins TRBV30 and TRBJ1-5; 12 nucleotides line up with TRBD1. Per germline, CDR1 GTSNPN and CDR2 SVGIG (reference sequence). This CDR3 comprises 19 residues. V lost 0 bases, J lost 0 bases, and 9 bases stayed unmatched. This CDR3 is CAWSVGDRGLEYSNQPQHF. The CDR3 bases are TGTGCCTGGAGTGTCGGGGACAGGGGGCTGGAATATAGCAATCAGCCCCAGCATTTT.

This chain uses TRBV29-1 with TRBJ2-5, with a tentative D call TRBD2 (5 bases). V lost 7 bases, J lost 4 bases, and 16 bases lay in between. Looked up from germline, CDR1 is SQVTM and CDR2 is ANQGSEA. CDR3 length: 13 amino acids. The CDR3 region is CSGRAPGTETQYF. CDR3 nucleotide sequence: TGCAGCGGGCGGGCCCCTGGTACAGAGACCCAGTACTTC.

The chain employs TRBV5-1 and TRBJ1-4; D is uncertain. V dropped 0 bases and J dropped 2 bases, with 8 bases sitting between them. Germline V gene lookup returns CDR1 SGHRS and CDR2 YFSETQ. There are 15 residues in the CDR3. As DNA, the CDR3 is TGCGCCAGCAGCTTGGAGGGCCAGACTAATGAAAAACTGTTTTTT. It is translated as CASSLEGQTNEKLFF.

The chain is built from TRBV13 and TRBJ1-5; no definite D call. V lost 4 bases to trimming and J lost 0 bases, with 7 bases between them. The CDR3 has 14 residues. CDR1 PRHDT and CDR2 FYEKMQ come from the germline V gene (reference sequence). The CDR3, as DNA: TGTGCCAGCAGCTCTGGCGGTAGCAATCAGCCCCAGCATTTT. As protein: CASSSGGSNQPQHF. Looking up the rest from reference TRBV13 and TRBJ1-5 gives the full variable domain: AAGVIQSPRHLIKEKRETATLKCYPIPRHDTVYWYQQGPGQDPQFLISFYEKMQSDKGSIPDRFSAQQFSDYHSELNMSSLELGDSALYFCASSSGGSNQPQHFGDGTRLSIL.

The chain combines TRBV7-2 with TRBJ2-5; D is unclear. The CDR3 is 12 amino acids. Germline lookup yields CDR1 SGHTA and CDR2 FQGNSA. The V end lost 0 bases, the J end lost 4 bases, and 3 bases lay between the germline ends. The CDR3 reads CASSLATETQYF. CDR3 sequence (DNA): TGTGCCAGCAGCTTAGCGACAGAGACCCAGTACTTC. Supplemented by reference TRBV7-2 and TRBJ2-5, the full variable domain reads GAGVSQSPSNKVTEKGKDVELRCDPISGHTALYWYRQSLGQGLEFLIYFQGNSAPDKSGLPSDRFSAERTGGSVSTLTIQRTQQEDSAVYLCASSLATETQYFGPGTRLLVL.

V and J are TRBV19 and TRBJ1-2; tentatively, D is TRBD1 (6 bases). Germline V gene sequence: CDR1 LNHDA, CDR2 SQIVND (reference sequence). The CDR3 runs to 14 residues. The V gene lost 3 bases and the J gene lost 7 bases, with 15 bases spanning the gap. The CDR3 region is CASSIRQGLGGYTF. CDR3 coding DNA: TGTGCCAGTAGTATCCGCCAGGGGTTAGGTGGCTACACCTTC. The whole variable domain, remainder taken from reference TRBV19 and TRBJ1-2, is DGGITQSPKYLFRKEGQNVTLSCEQNLNHDAMYWYRQDPGQGLRLIYYSQIVNDFQKGDIAEGYSVSREKKESFPLTVTSAQKNPTAFYLCASSIRQGLGGYTFGSGTRLTVV.

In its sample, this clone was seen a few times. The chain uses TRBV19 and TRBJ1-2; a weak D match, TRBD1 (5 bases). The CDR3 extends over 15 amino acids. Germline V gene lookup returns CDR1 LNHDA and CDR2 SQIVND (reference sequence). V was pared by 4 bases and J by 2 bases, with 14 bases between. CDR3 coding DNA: TGTGCCAGTAGTACCGGCAGGGACTCCAACTATGGCTACACCTTC. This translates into CASSTGRDSNYGYTF. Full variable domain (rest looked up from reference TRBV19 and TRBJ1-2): DGGITQSPKYLFRKEGQNVTLSCEQNLNHDAMYWYRQDPGQGLRLIYYSQIVNDFQKGDIAEGYSVSREKKESFPLTVTSAQKNPTAFYLCASSTGRDSNYGYTFGSGTRLTVV.